This T cell receptor beta chain came from a study of human T cells and chemical hapten exposure. The wider study: In the sensitization step, 2% DPC was placed on roughly 2 cm by roughly 2 cm of upper inner arm skin.

Regarding time point: patch test 1, 2 weeks after DPC sensitization. Treatment defined: therapeutic diphenylcyclopropenone sensitization with weekly scalp DPC. Blood was drawn before each patch test was applied. MiXCR was run by TCRdb on the RACE reads, yielding one entry per CDR3 protein. The sample shows under 450,000 distinct CDR3 sequences, roughly 5% of them seen only once. This clonotype has ten or more counts. The antigen remains undetermined. Study-level points and caveats: After DPC sensitization, TCRs above 1 in 1000 frequency showed no change.

The CDR3 is 15 residues long. Germline V gives CDR1 DFQATT, CDR2 SNEGSKA (reference sequence). After removal of 5 bases from V and 0 bases from J, the junction contained 6 bases not matched to a gene. The TCR sequence derives from a woman aged 45 to 65 with alopecia areata. Some clones in this sample may be carry-over from other donors' samples. Sample: whole blood, taken in connection with sensitization to the hapten diphenylcyclopropenone (DPC). The gene calls are TRBV20-1 and TRBJ2-3; 9 positions match TRBD1. CDR3 loop: CSADRTGASTDTQYF. The DNA of the CDR3 is TGCAGTGCTGACAGGACAGGGGCTAGCACAGATACGCAGTATTTT.